This is a list of T cell receptor beta chains from one sample in a study of shared clonotypes between healthy human individuals. Sequenced by immunoSEQ multiplex PCR; TCRdb stores in-frame clones only, minus some. The sample lists fewer than 650,000 clones, 75% to 85% seen once, with 10% to 15% in the top ten. Sequencing was done on a sample of PBMCs. These receptors came from a middle-aged woman in good health. Some clones in this sample may be carry-over from other donors' samples. Both conserved end residues are part of each CDR3. The D gene is left open where the match is weak. A clone size is listed for some rows: how often the clone was seen (once, few, many), or a class if it is expanded.

j_call d_call clone_size v_call cdr3_nt cdr3_aa
TRBJ2-5 - - TRBV28 TGTGCCAGCAGCCCCCCTAACAGGGTACGCGAGACCCAGTACTTC CASSPPNRVRETQYF
TRBJ2-5 - - TRBV4-2 TGTGCCAGCAGCCAATCTTTCCGGGACTTAACCACTATAGCAGAGACCCAGTACTTC CASSQSFRDLTTIAETQYF
TRBJ2-3 TRBD2 - TRBV6-1 TGTGCCAGCAGTGATCTAGCGGGAGTCTGGAATACGCAGTATTTT CASSDLAGVWNTQYF
TRBJ2-7 - - TRBV7-9 TGTGCCAGCAGCCCACAGGCCTACGAGCAGTACTTC CASSPQAYEQYF
TRBJ2-1 TRBD1 few TRBV30 TGTGCCTGGAGGACGGACAGGGGTGGTACCTACAATGAGCAGTTCTTC CAWRTDRGGTYNEQFF
TRBJ2-7 - many TRBV5-6 TGTGCCAGCAGCAACCGGGACTCTCCTTTCGAGCAGTACTTC CASSNRDSPFEQYF
TRBJ1-3 TRBD1 - TRBV5-1 TGCGCCAGCAGCTTGGGCCCTAACAGGGGAGGATTAGGTGGAAACACCATATATTTT CASSLGPNRGGLGGNTIYF
TRBJ2-3 TRBD2 - TRBV4-2 TGTGCCAGCAGCCAAGAGGTGCGGGAGTTGGTTTCTACGCAGTATTTT CASSQEVRELVSTQYF
TRBJ1-1 - - TRBV6-1 TGTGCCAGCAGTGCCGTCACCCCAAGGCTCTCGGGCGCTGAAGCTTTCTTT CASSAVTPRLSGAEAFF
TRBJ1-1 - - TRBV7-9 TGTGCCAGCAGCTTAGGGCAGCAGAGGAACACTGAAGCTTTCTTT CASSLGQQRNTEAFF
TRBJ2-7 TRBD2 - TRBV5-1 TGCGCCAGCAGCTTGGCCACGGGACTAGCGGGACCCAACGAGCAGTACTTC CASSLATGLAGPNEQYF
TRBJ2-7 - - TRBV28 TGTGCCAGCAGTTTATCAAGAGGGCAGTACTTC CASSLSRGQYF
TRBJ2-2 - - TRBV2 TGTGCCAGCAGGACAGACAGCGTCGGGGAGCTGTTTTTT CASRTDSVGELFF
TRBJ1-4 - - TRBV7-2 TGTGCCAGCAGCTTAGCTTGGTCCAATCTCCTGTTTTTT CASSLAWSNLLFF
TRBJ2-6 TRBD1 - TRBV7-9 TGTGCCAGCAGCCCACAGGGGTTGGCTGGGGCCAACGTCCTGACTTTC CASSPQGLAGANVLTF
TRBJ2-1 TRBD2 - TRBV4-2 TGTGCCAGCAGCCAAGCTTTCGTGGGACTAGCGGGAGGAGGGGGCAATGAGCAGTTCTTC CASSQAFVGLAGGGGNEQFF
TRBJ2-5 - - TRBV28 TGTGCCAGCAGTTCCGGGGAGACCCAGTACTTC CASSSGETQYF
TRBJ2-3 - - TRBV6-6 TGTGCCAGCAGTTACGCCGCAGGGAGCCCAGATACGCAGTATTTT CASSYAAGSPDTQYF
TRBJ2-1 - - TRBV5-4 TGTGCCAGCAGCTGGACCGGGACTCGCGCCAATGAGCAGTTCTTC CASSWTGTRANEQFF
TRBJ2-7 - - TRBV5-1 TGCGCCAGCAGCTTGGGACCGCCCCCGGTGATGGGCGAGCAGTACTTC CASSLGPPPVMGEQYF
TRBJ2-6 - - TRBV14 TGTGCCAGCAGCCGCGACCGGGCTGGGGCCAACGTCCTGACTTTC CASSRDRAGANVLTF
TRBJ2-7 - - TRBV4-1 TGCGCCAGCAGCCAAGATTGGGACCTAGCAGATAACTACGAGCAGTACTTC CASSQDWDLADNYEQYF
TRBJ1-2 TRBD1 - TRBV11-2 TGTGCCAGCAGCTTAGGACCAGACAGGGGAGGAGGCCACACCTTC CASSLGPDRGGGHTF
TRBJ2-1 TRBD2 few TRBV10-2 TGCGCCAGCAGTGTCGGGAGGGAGTACAATGAGCAGTTCTTC CASSVGREYNEQFF
TRBJ2-1 TRBD2 - TRBV14 TGTGCCAGCAGTCGACTCAGACTAGCGGGTGATTGGAATGAGCAGTTCTTC CASSRLRLAGDWNEQFF
TRBJ2-3 - - TRBV6-1 TGTGCCAGCAGTGCGCCGACGGATACGCAGTATTTT CASSAPTDTQYF
TRBJ2-7 TRBD2 - TRBV28 TGTGCCAGCAGTTTATTAGCGGGAGGCTACGAGCAGTACTTC CASSLLAGGYEQYF
TRBJ1-1 - many TRBV7-7 TGTGCCAGCAGTCCCCTTATGAACACTGAAGCTTTCTTT CASSPLMNTEAFF
TRBJ1-2 - - TRBV2 TGTGCCAGCAGTGCTTTGATAGCTAACTATGGCTACACCTTC CASSALIANYGYTF
TRBJ2-3 TRBD2 - TRBV4-2 TGTGCCAGCAGCCAAGAAGTAGCTAGCGGGGGTAACACAGATACGCAGTATTTT CASSQEVASGGNTDTQYF
TRBJ1-3 - - TRBV11-2 TGTGCCAGCAGCTTCGCGGGGGTTGGAAACACCATATATTTT CASSFAGVGNTIYF
TRBJ2-1 - once TRBV6-5 TGTGCCAGCAGTTACGACAGTTACAATGAGCAGTTCTTC CASSYDSYNEQFF
TRBJ2-7 TRBD2 - TRBV5-4 TGTGCCAGCCGCGAGGGGCTAGCGGGGGAATACGAGCAGTACTTC CASREGLAGEYEQYF
TRBJ2-1 TRBD1 - TRBV7-2 TGTGCCAGCAGCCCCGGACAGGGTTACAATGAGCAGTTCTTC CASSPGQGYNEQFF
TRBJ2-4 - - TRBV11-2 TGTGCCAGCAGGGCTGGAGGGGCGGGAAACATTCAGTACTTC CASRAGGAGNIQYF
TRBJ2-5 TRBD2 - TRBV5-1 TGCGCCAGCAGCACGGGGAGCGGGGAAGAGACCCAGTACTTC CASSTGSGEETQYF
TRBJ1-1 TRBD1 - TRBV28 TGTGCCAGCAGGACAGGGGGTGGTGAGAGGACTGAAGCTTTCTTT CASRTGGGERTEAFF
TRBJ2-3 TRBD2 once TRBV5-1 TGCGCCAGCAGGGGGATTAGCGGGAGCCTCACAGATACGCAGTATTTT CASRGISGSLTDTQYF
TRBJ2-3 TRBD2 few TRBV27 TGTGCCAGCAGTGTAAGACTAGCGGGACCCACAGATACGCAGTATTTT CASSVRLAGPTDTQYF
TRBJ2-1 - - TRBV12-5 TGTGCTAGTGGGCCTGCTAGCTCCTACAATGAGCAGTTCTTC CASGPASSYNEQFF
TRBJ2-1 TRBD2 few TRBV16 TGTGCCAGCAGCTCCTGGACTAGCGGGAGCAATGAGCAGTTCTTC CASSSWTSGSNEQFF
TRBJ2-2 TRBD2 - TRBV29-1 TGCAGCGTCCCCAGGACTAGCGGGAGCTCCACCGGGGAGCTGTTTTTT CSVPRTSGSSTGELFF
TRBJ2-3 TRBD1 - TRBV18 TGTGCCAGCTCACCTGGACAGGGGACAGATACGCAGTATTTT CASSPGQGTDTQYF
TRBJ1-1 - few TRBV30 TGTGCCTCCGGGACGGATTACACTGAAGCTTTCTTT CASGTDYTEAFF
TRBJ2-7 - - TRBV19 TGTGCCAGTAGTATGGTGCCAGAGAGTTCCTACGAGCAGTACTTC CASSMVPESSYEQYF
TRBJ2-5 TRBD2 - TRBV7-9 TGTGCCAGCAGCTTAGTTGCGGGAGGAGAGACCCAGTACTTC CASSLVAGGETQYF
TRBJ1-4 - once TRBV7-8 TGTGCCAGCAGCTTAAGCAGGGGAGGTGAAAAACTGTTTTTT CASSLSRGGEKLFF
TRBJ2-1 TRBD2 - TRBV29-1 TGCAGCGTCGGGACTAGTTCCAATGAGCAGTTCTTC CSVGTSSNEQFF
TRBJ1-5 TRBD1 few TRBV2 TGTGCCAGCAGGGGACAGGTGAATCAGCCCCAGCATTTT CASRGQVNQPQHF